Following are 30 T cell receptor beta chains from one sample sequenced in a study of shared clonotypes between healthy human individuals. Repertoires were generated with immunoSEQ multiplex PCR, while TCRdb's copy carries only in-frame clones and drops some. In the table there are roughly 2.5 million clones, roughly nine tenths of which are singletons. The sample was naive CD4+ T cells sorted from blood. Regarding subset: CD45RA+ positively selected. The receptors shown here come from a man younger than 35 in good health.

The V call is TRBV27, the J call TRBJ2-6; the D is unclear. Trimming removed 8 bases from V and 0 bases from J, with 8 bases in between. The CDR3 is made up of 14 amino acids. CDR1 MNHEY and CDR2 SMNVEV come from the germline V gene (reference sequence). In DNA form, the CDR3 reads TGTGCCAGCGGCTTCAGCTCTGGGGCCAACGTCCTGACTTTC. The encoded protein is CASGFSSGANVLTF.

The chain recombines TRBV19 with TRBJ2-3; D gene unclear. The CDR3 consists of 17 residues. Deletions cut 8 bases from V and 0 bases from J, with 21 bases between. CDR1 and CDR2 (germline): LNHDA, SQIVND (reference sequence). The CDR3 bases are TGTGCCAGTTCGCAGGCTTTCATTTTTCCAAGCACAGATACGCAGTATTTT. Protein product: CASSQAFIFPSTDTQYF.

In regard to this clone: Within the sample, other DNA sequences also encode this same CDR3. The rearrangement joins TRBV6-1 to TRBJ2-7, with 12 bases aligning to TRBD2. V lost 6 bases, J lost 4 bases, and 1 base stayed unmatched. Per the germline V gene, CDR1 is MNHNS and CDR2 is SASEGT. The CDR3 consists of 13 residues. Written as DNA, the CDR3 is TGTGCCAGCAGACTAGCGGGGGGTTACGAGCAGTACTTC. Its protein is CASRLAGGYEQYF.

This clone was recorded once. J is TRBJ2-2 and V is TRBV15; TRBD1 matches 7 bases. The V segment lost 1 base and the J segment 0 bases; nucleotides outside the gene matches: 8. The germline CDR1 and CDR2 sequences are LNHNV and YYDKDF (reference sequence). This CDR3 is 18 amino acids long. CDR3 coding DNA: TGTGCCACCAGCAGAGCCAAGACCGGGACAGCGAACACCGGGGAGCTGTTTTTT. Translating gives CATSRAKTGTANTGELFF.

The rearrangement uses TRBV10-3 and TRBJ2-3; D possibly matches TRBD1 or TRBD2 (5 bases each). The CDR3 loop spans 12 amino acids. V was pared by 8 bases and J by 4 bases, with 10 bases between. Germline loops: CDR1 ENHRY, CDR2 SYGVKD. The CDR3 DNA reads as TGTGCCATCTGGGACCCGCCAGATACGCAGTATTTT. It is translated as CAIWDPPDTQYF.

The genes are TRBV9 and TRBJ1-2; TRBD1 matches 9 bases. The germline CDR1 and CDR2 sequences are SGDLS and YYNGEE. The length of the CDR3 is 14 residues. Trimming cost V 4 bases and J 4 bases; bases outside gene matches: 5. The CDR3 protein is CASSTGQGSYGYTF. The DNA for the CDR3 is TGTGCCAGCAGCACGGGACAGGGTTCCTATGGCTACACCTTC.

This chain uses TRBV5-1 with TRBJ2-3; 7 bases fit TRBD1. Germline values: CDR1 SGHRS, CDR2 YFSETQ. The J segment lost 3 bases and the V segment lost 4 bases, leaving 8 bases of the junction unmatched. The CDR3 has 15 residues. The CDR3: CASSVWGQPTDTQYF. Written as DNA, the CDR3 is TGCGCCAGCAGCGTTTGGGGACAGCCTACAGATACGCAGTATTTT. The complete variable domain, with remaining parts taken from reference TRBV5-1 and TRBJ2-3, reads KAGVTQTPRYLIKTRGQQVTLSCSPISGHRSVSWYQQTPGQGLQFLFEYFSETQRNKGNFPGRFSGRQFSNSRSEMNVSTLELGDSALYLCASSVWGQPTDTQYFGPGTRLTVL.

This chain uses TRBV7-3 with TRBJ2-3; D is perhaps TRBD1 or TRBD2 (5 bases each). In germline, CDR1 is SGHTA, CDR2 FQGTGA. The CDR3 has 14 amino acids. The V and J ends lost 5 bases and 6 bases respectively, with 15 bases between them. The CDR3 DNA reads as TGTGCCAGCAGCCAGGCTGGGGCGGGCGATACGCAGTATTTT. Translation gives CASSQAGAGDTQYF. Together with reference TRBV7-3 and TRBJ2-3, the CDR3 gives the full variable domain: GAGVSQTPSNKVTEKGKYVELRCDPISGHTALYWYRQSLGQGPEFLIYFQGTGAADDSGLPNDRFFAVRPEGSVSTLKIQRTERGDSAVYLCASSQAGAGDTQYFGPGTRLTVL.

The chain joins TRBV29-1 to TRBJ2-5; 10 bases are shared with TRBD2. CDR3 size: 15 residues. With 4 bases clipped from V and 5 bases from J, the junction kept 10 bases outside the gene matches. CDR1 is SQVTM, CDR2 ANQGSEA, per germline. The DNA of the CDR3 is TGCAGCGTTGCATCTAGCGGGAGCCCTAGGGAGACCCAGTACTTC. It is translated as CSVASSGSPRETQYF.

The chain combines TRBV4-2 with TRBJ1-4; D is ambiguous. The V and J ends lost 0 bases and 7 bases respectively, with 6 bases between them. Germline assignment: CDR1 LGHNA and CDR2 YNFKEQ. This CDR3 contains 13 residues. The CDR3 region has the DNA TGTGCCAGCAGCCAAGATACGGTTGAAAAACTGTTTTTT. This translates into CASSQDTVEKLFF.

This sequence joins TRBV18 and TRBJ1-4; D remains ambiguous. Deletions cut 2 bases from V and 10 bases from J, with 8 bases between. The V gene's germline CDR1 is KGHSH and CDR2 LQKENI. CDR3 length: 12 amino acids. CDR3 nucleotide sequence: TGTGCCAGCTCACCAAAGGTTGGAAAACTGTTTTTT. Protein product: CASSPKVGKLFF.

Comments on this clone: This CDR3 is also generated by other DNA sequences in the sample. The rearrangement uses TRBV7-3 and TRBJ1-1; no reliable D call. The CDR3 runs to 13 residues. Between the trimmed V and J ends, which lost 3 bases and 1 base, there was a span of 6 bases. Germline lookup yields CDR1 SGHTA and CDR2 FQGTGA. The CDR3 nucleotides are TGTGCCAGCAGCTTTACAGCGAACACTGAAGCTTTCTTT. Encoded protein: CASSFTANTEAFF.

The chain links TRBV7-2 to TRBJ2-1; no reliable D call. The CDR3 is 15 amino acids. V was shortened by 5 bases and J by 6 bases, with 17 bases between the two germline ends. Germline CDR1 and CDR2: SGHTA and FQGNSA. The CDR3 bases are TGTGCCAGCAGCCTTAGACCCGCAGGTGGCAATGAGCAGTTCTTC. As protein: CASSLRPAGGNEQFF.

The chain has TRBV7-6 and TRBJ2-7; the D gene could be TRBD1 or TRBD2 (6 bases each). The germline CDR1 and CDR2 sequences are SGHVS and FNYEAQ. V lost 1 base and J lost 5, with 18 bases in between. The length of the CDR3 is 16 residues. This CDR3 reads CASSLGPLRGADEQYF. The CDR3 DNA sequence: TGTGCCAGCAGCTTAGGGCCTTTGAGGGGGGCCGACGAGCAGTACTTC.

This clone was seen a single time. The chain joins TRBV18 to TRBJ2-7; weak D call: TRBD2 (6 bases). CDR1 and CDR2 (germline): KGHSH, LQKENI. The V end lost 2 bases, the J end lost 6 bases, and 11 bases lay between the germline ends. This CDR3 has 13 residues. CDR3 DNA: TGTGCCAGCTCACCAAGGGAAGCGGGCGAGCAGTACTTC. It is translated as CASSPREAGEQYF.

J is TRBJ2-7 and V is TRBV27; D uncertain. This CDR3 region has 13 residues. The V gene's germline CDR1 is MNHEY and CDR2 SMNVEV (reference sequence). V was pared by 1 base and J by 3 bases, with 7 bases between. The CDR3 here is CASSLWVNYEQYF. DNA of the CDR3: TGTGCCAGCAGTTTATGGGTGAACTACGAGCAGTACTTC.

The chain is built from TRBV15 and TRBJ2-3, with D perhaps matching TRBD1 (5 bases). The V end lost 3 bases, the J end lost 0 bases, and 7 bases lay between the germline ends. This CDR3 has 14 amino acids. Germline V gene data show CDR1 as LNHNV and CDR2 as YYDKDF (reference sequence). DNA for the CDR3: TGTGCCACCAGCAGGGGGCATAGCACAGATACGCAGTATTTT. Its protein product is CATSRGHSTDTQYF.

Concerning this clone: This same CDR3 is encoded by further DNA sequences in the sample. The gene calls are TRBV30 and TRBJ2-2; the D call may be TRBD1 or TRBD2 (5 bases each). Between the trimmed V and J ends, which lost 1 base and 3 bases, there was a span of 6 bases. The germline gives CDR1 GTSNPN, CDR2 SVGIG (reference sequence). This CDR3 region has 13 residues. The CDR3 sequence is CAWSAGHTGELFF. CDR3 in DNA: TGTGCCTGGAGTGCGGGGCACACCGGGGAGCTGTTTTTT.

The genes are TRBV28 and TRBJ2-2; D is tentatively TRBD1 or TRBD2 (5 bases each). CDR3 length equals 13 residues. The germline gives CDR1 MDHEN, CDR2 SYDVKM. V lost 10 bases and J 4 bases, leaving 13 bases between the germline ends. CDR3 sequence reads: CANADGTTGELFF. CDR3 sequence (DNA): TGTGCCAACGCGGACGGGACCACCGGGGAGCTGTTTTTT.

The chain's CDR3 is CASSAQPGQGLLQYF. CDR3 nucleotide sequence: TGCGCCAGCAGCGCACAACCGGGACAGGGGCTATTGCAGTACTTC. The chain couples TRBV5-1 to TRBJ2-7, with TRBD1 matching over 10 bases. Germline CDR1 and CDR2: SGHRS and YFSETQ. The CDR3 loop spans 15 amino acids. V dropped 4 bases and J dropped 9; count of bases not matched to a gene: 13.

The chain joins TRBV28 to TRBJ1-1, with TRBD1 as a possible D gene (5 bases). V shed 3 bases and J shed 5 bases, with 13 bases lying between them. This CDR3 is 14 amino acids long. The germline V gene has CDR1 MDHEN and CDR2 SYDVKM. The CDR3 loop reads CASSFQGVPTEAFF. Written as DNA, the CDR3 is TGTGCCAGCAGTTTCCAGGGAGTACCAACTGAAGCTTTCTTT. Full variable domain (outside the CDR3, taken from reference TRBV28 and TRBJ1-1): DVKVTQSSRYLVKRTGEKVFLECVQDMDHENMFWYRQDPGLGLRLIYFSYDVKMKEKGDIPEGYSVSREKKERFSLILESASTNQTSMYLCASSFQGVPTEAFFGQGTRLTVV.

This clone was detected only once. Written as DNA, the CDR3 is TGTGCCAGTACGGGGAGAATAAACACCGGGGAGCTGTTTTTT. Protein sequence: CASTGRINTGELFF. This rearrangement joins TRBV19 to TRBJ2-2, with D tentatively TRBD2 (5 bases). Trimming left V 7 bases short and J 2 bases short, with 11 bases between. CDR1 LNHDA and CDR2 SQIVND come from the germline V gene (reference sequence). The CDR3 spans 14 residues.

V usage is TRBV5-3 and J usage is TRBJ2-3; 10 bases are shared with TRBD2. TRBV5-3 is an ORF, with its function uncertain. The trim removed 4 bases at V and 3 bases at J, leaving 8 bases unmatched. The CDR3 contains 16 residues. Here the CDR3 reads CARSPRLAGSTDTQYF. CDR3 coding DNA: TGTGCCAGAAGCCCAAGACTAGCGGGCTCAACAGATACGCAGTATTTT.

This chain's CDR3 is CASSLPGTHYGYTF. CDR3 bases: TGTGCCAGCAGCCTGCCCGGGACACACTATGGCTACACCTTC. The V call is TRBV5-4, the J call TRBJ1-2; tentative D call: TRBD1 (6 bases). V gave up 4 bases and J gave up 3 bases, with 13 bases separating them. CDR1 and CDR2 (germline): SGHNT, YYREEE (reference sequence). The CDR3 extends over 14 amino acids.

V and J are TRBV27 and TRBJ2-5, with D perhaps being TRBD1 or TRBD2 (6 bases each). Germline V gene sequence: CDR1 MNHEY, CDR2 SMNVEV (reference sequence). V was trimmed by 2 bases and J by 2 bases, leaving 15 bases between them. This CDR3 has 16 amino acids. The CDR3 DNA sequence: TGTGCCAGCAGTTTACTAACAGGGAGGCGGCAAGAGACCCAGTACTTC. Encoded protein: CASSLLTGRRQETQYF.

The chain is built from TRBV6-5 and TRBJ2-7, with D maybe TRBD2 (5 bases). The germline V gene encodes CDR1 MNHEY and CDR2 SVGAGI. Trimming cost V 4 bases and J 5 bases, with 15 bases left between them. This CDR3 region has 14 residues. The CDR3 protein is CASSSPTRSHEQYF. CDR3 coding DNA: TGTGCCAGCAGTTCGCCTACTAGGTCGCACGAGCAGTACTTC.

V and J are TRBV27 and TRBJ1-2; the D is unclear. Trimming cost V 3 bases and J 2 bases, with 7 bases left between them. The V gene's germline CDR1 is MNHEY and CDR2 SMNVEV (reference sequence). The CDR3 is 13 amino acids. The CDR3 DNA reads TGTGCCAGCAGTTTCCGGAGCAACTATGGCTACACCTTC. This encodes CASSFRSNYGYTF.

The chain uses TRBV6-5 and TRBJ1-5; D call uncertain. Between the trimmed V and J ends, which lost 6 bases and 5 bases, there was a span of 11 bases. Germline V lookup: CDR1 MNHEY, CDR2 SVGAGI. The CDR3 totals 13 residues. This CDR3 is CASRLNTYQPQHF. CDR3 nucleotide sequence: TGTGCCAGCAGGTTGAACACCTATCAGCCCCAGCATTTT.

The chain links TRBV6-6 to TRBJ2-7; D remains unclear. The CDR3 loop spans 12 amino acids. V lost 10 bases, J lost 2 bases, and 12 bases lay in between. The germline V gene encodes CDR1 MNHNY and CDR2 SVGAGI (reference sequence). The CDR3 here is CATRLVTYEQYF. The CDR3 bases are TGTGCCACCCGACTGGTAACCTACGAGCAGTACTTC.

J is TRBJ1-2 and V is TRBV2; tentative D call: TRBD1 (6 bases). The germline V and J ends were trimmed by 9 bases and 2 bases, with 10 bases remaining between them. CDR1 SNHLY and CDR2 FYNNEI come from the germline V gene. CDR3 size: 12 residues. CDR3 sequence reads: CARLTGNYGYTF. In DNA form, the CDR3 reads TGTGCCAGACTAACAGGGAACTATGGCTACACCTTC.